This T cell receptor beta chain was sequenced for a study of T cell responses to AZD1222 COVID-19 vaccine. Only in-frame clones appear in the TCRdb table, and some are missing; sequencing was by immunoSEQ multiplex PCR. Found here are 200,000 to 250,000 clones, roughly 94% of them singletons; the top ten hold 1.7%. V was trimmed by 6 bases and J by 6 bases, leaving 12 bases between them. Germline lookup yields CDR1 LNHDA and CDR2 SQIVND (reference sequence). The CDR3 covers 13 residues. The chain is built from TRBV19 and TRBJ1-5; tentatively, D is TRBD1 (5 bases). The TCR sequence derives from an adult who received the MenACWY meningococcal vaccine as a control. The input for sequencing was peripheral blood, taken 28 days after the second dose of the MenACWY control vaccine. CDR3: CASRAPGTQPQHF. For the CDR3, the DNA is TGTGCCAGTAGGGCTCCAGGGACTCAGCCCCAGCATTTT.